Presented here are 20 T cell receptor beta chains from one specimen sequenced in a study of blood T cells in healthy people across ages. Through a sample-barcoded 5' primer and a J-beta primer mix, a second PCR was run for roughly 7 to 11 cycles. One entry per CDR3 protein, called by TCRdb with MiXCR from the 5' RACE reads. The sample contains approximately 800,000 distinct CDR3 sequences, 46% of which appear only once. The specimen was blood. The receptors stem from a man older than 75 in good health.

The chain recombines TRBV2 with TRBJ1-4; D gene ambiguous. Germline lookup yields CDR1 SNHLY and CDR2 FYNNEI. The CDR3 runs 15 residues. V was trimmed by 7 bases and J by 7 bases, leaving 19 bases between them. The CDR3 protein is CASTAAGRASEKLFF. In nucleotides, the CDR3 is TGTGCCAGCACCGCCGCGGGAAGGGCATCTGAAAAACTGTTTTTT.

As DNA, the CDR3 is TGTGCCAGCAGCTTAAACATCCGTGAAGCTTTCTTT. Translation gives CASSLNIREAFF. This chain connects TRBV7-9 to TRBJ1-1; D gene uncertain. The ends were cut back, 2 bases at V and 7 bases at J, with 8 bases in the middle. The CDR3 is 12 amino acids. Germline V gives CDR1 SEHNR, CDR2 FQNEAQ (reference sequence).

The V call is TRBV12-3 or TRBV12-4, the J call TRBJ2-7, with D possibly TRBD1 on 6 matching bases. Between the trimmed V and J ends, which lost 6 bases and 2 bases, there was a span of 23 bases. CDR3 length: 17 amino acids. The CDR3 here is CASSRIYLTGPTYEQYF. The CDR3 DNA follows: TGTGCCAGCAGCCGTATTTATTTAACAGGGCCGACCTACGAGCAGTACTTC.

This clonotype was picked up many times. The rearrangement uses TRBV7-2 and TRBJ1-1; D gene uncertain. Germline CDR1 reads SGHTA; CDR2 reads FQGNSA. The CDR3 covers 13 residues. Trimming left V 1 base short and J 1 base short, with 4 bases between. The CDR3 bases are TGTGCCAGCAGCTTAGATAGGAACACTGAAGCTTTCTTT. It translates to CASSLDRNTEAFF.

The V gene is TRBV29-1, the J gene TRBJ2-3, with D uncertain. The CDR3 runs to 15 residues. Trimming stripped 4 bases from V and 0 bases from J, with 14 bases between. Germline CDR1 reads SQVTM; CDR2 reads ANQGSEA. The CDR3 spells CSVVRLGGSTDTQYF. CDR3 coding DNA: TGCAGCGTTGTAAGGTTGGGTGGAAGCACAGATACGCAGTATTTT.

Remarks on this clonotype: A read error may produce the germline difference seen at one junction end. The V call is TRBV18, the J call TRBJ2-7; D is possibly TRBD1 or TRBD2 (5 bases each). The CDR3 extends over 13 amino acids. Germline CDR1 is KGHSH and CDR2 is LQKENI. The CDR3 coding sequence is TGTACCAGCTCACCACCGGGACGCTACGAGCAGTACTTC. It specifies CTSSPPGRYEQYF.

The V gene is TRBV5-1, the J gene TRBJ1-3; a weak D match, TRBD1 (6 bases). Germline V gene data show CDR1 as SGHRS and CDR2 as YFSETQ. There are 14 residues in the CDR3. The germline V and J ends were trimmed by 2 bases and 2 bases, with 8 bases remaining between them. The CDR3 region is CASSLGDTGNTIYF. The CDR3, as DNA: TGCGCCAGCAGCTTAGGGGACACTGGAAACACCATATATTTT.

V and J are TRBV5-1 and TRBJ1-6; TRBD1 is a possible D gene (5 bases). The V end was cut by 1 base, the J end by 7 bases, with 12 bases between. Germline V gene lookup returns CDR1 SGHRS and CDR2 YFSETQ. The CDR3 contains 15 residues. CDR3 sequence reads: CASSLRGAGNSPLHF. CDR3 in DNA: TGCGCCAGCAGCTTGCGGGGCGCTGGAAATTCACCCCTCCACTTT.

This clonotype came up once. One junction end does not reproduce the germline sequence, and a read error may be involved. This chain joins TRBV10-3 and TRBJ2-5, with 9 bases aligning to TRBD1. The CDR3 consists of 14 residues. Germline V lookup: CDR1 ENHRY, CDR2 SYGVKD. CDR3 bases: TGTACCATCAGGAACGGGACAGGGTTAGAGACCCAGTACTTC. Protein product: CTIRNGTGLETQYF.

The J gene is TRBJ2-3, the V gene TRBV12-3 or TRBV12-4, with D possibly matching TRBD1 (5 bases). The V end lost 3 bases, the J end lost 2 bases, and 12 bases lay between the germline ends. The CDR3 totals 15 residues. Here the CDR3 reads CASSFSKGYTDTQYF. The CDR3 DNA reads as TGTGCCAGCAGTTTCTCTAAGGGGTACACAGATACGCAGTATTTT.

J is TRBJ2-5 and V is TRBV7-9; 11 nucleotides agree with TRBD2. TRBJ2-7 matches the DNA end more closely, so the J call is doubtful. Germline V CDR1 and CDR2: SEHNR, FQNEAQ (reference sequence). This CDR3 comprises 14 residues. The CDR3 protein is CASISGTSGCEQYF. CDR3 bases: TGTGCCAGTATTTCCGGGACTAGCGGCTGCGAGCAGTACTTC.

The DNA for the CDR3 is TGCAGCGCCCTTGGGTTGGGGGACGAAAAACTGTTTTTT. Residues: CSALGLGDEKLFF. The chain is built from TRBV29-1 and TRBJ1-4; tentative D call: TRBD1 (5 bases). The CDR3 consists of 13 residues. V shed 7 bases and J shed 8 bases, with 17 bases lying between them. Germline CDR1 SQVTM, CDR2 ANQGSEA.

This clonotype was observed a few times. This chain joins TRBV9 and TRBJ2-1; 11 bases align to TRBD1. The CDR3 is made up of 14 amino acids. Germline assignment: CDR1 SGDLS and CDR2 YYNGEE. With 3 bases clipped from V and 8 bases from J, the junction kept 4 bases outside the gene matches. The CDR3 bases are TGTGCCAGCAGCGCCCGGACAGGGGGCGATGAGCAGTTCTTC. It codes for CASSARTGGDEQFF.

This clonotype was seen ten or more times. The gene calls are TRBV29-1 and TRBJ2-3; 7 bases align to TRBD2. The J segment lost 2 bases and the V segment lost 4 bases, leaving 6 bases of the junction unmatched. Germline CDR1 reads SQVTM; CDR2 reads ANQGSEA. This CDR3 is built from 14 residues. The CDR3 loop is CSVVRLADTDTQYF. As DNA, the CDR3 is TGCAGCGTTGTACGCCTAGCGGACACAGATACGCAGTATTTT.

The V gene is TRBV4-3, the J gene TRBJ2-1, with D possibly being TRBD2 (6 bases). CDR1 and CDR2 (germline): LGHNA, YSLEER. CDR3 length: 17 residues. With 4 bases removed from V and 0 bases from J, the gap between germline ends came to 16 bases. CDR3 nucleotide sequence: TGCGCCAGCAGCCTCGGGGCTAGCGACTACTCCTACAATGAGCAGTTCTTC. Translated: CASSLGASDYSYNEQFF.

Details on this clonotype: This could be a read error, since a much larger clone is one nucleotide away. The chain carries TRBV2 and TRBJ2-1; the D call may be TRBD1 or TRBD2 (5 bases each). The germline gives CDR1 SNHLY, CDR2 FYNNEI. V was trimmed by 3 bases and J by 13 bases, leaving 13 bases between them. There are 12 residues in the CDR3. The CDR3: CASSELGETQFF. CDR3 in DNA: TGTGCCAGCAGTGAGTTAGGGGAGACCCAGTTCTTC.

The gene calls are TRBV29-1 and TRBJ1-2; the D gene is possibly TRBD1 (6 bases). V lost 7 bases and J 0 bases, leaving 12 bases between the germline ends. CDR1 is SQVTM, CDR2 ANQGSEA, per germline. This CDR3 is 13 amino acids long. The CDR3 sequence is CSDRQASNYGYTF. The CDR3 DNA is TGCAGCGATCGACAGGCCTCTAACTATGGCTACACCTTC. The variable domain in full, completed from reference TRBV29-1 and TRBJ1-2, reads SAVISQKPSRDICQRGTSLTIQCQVDSQVTMMFWYRQQPGQSLTLIATANQGSEATYESGFVIDKFPISRPNLTFSTLTVSNMSPEDSSIYLCSDRQASNYGYTFGSGTRLTVV.

There are a few counts of this clonotype. V usage is TRBV6-1 and J usage is TRBJ2-6; D remains unclear. Germline assignment: CDR1 MNHNS and CDR2 SASEGT. Between the trimmed V and J ends, which lost 6 bases and 4 bases, there was a span of 13 bases. The CDR3 loop spans 15 amino acids. The CDR3: CASSHNPSGANVLTF. For the CDR3, the DNA is TGTGCCAGCAGCCACAATCCGTCCGGGGCCAACGTCCTGACTTTC.

This sequence joins TRBV4-2 and TRBJ1-1, with 12 nucleotides matching TRBD1. Germline trimming cut 3 bases from V and 7 bases from J; bases unmatched to any gene: 6. The CDR3 covers 15 residues. Germline CDR1 LGHNA, CDR2 YNFKEQ. The CDR3 reads CASSHVGQGAREAFF. Written as DNA, the CDR3 is TGTGCCAGCAGCCACGTGGGACAGGGGGCTCGTGAAGCTTTCTTT.

The chain combines TRBV28 with TRBJ2-5; tentatively, D is TRBD2 (7 bases). CDR1 and CDR2 (germline): MDHEN, SYDVKM. V was shortened by 3 bases and J by 4 bases, with 15 bases between the two germline ends. CDR3 length: 15 residues. CDR3 nucleotide sequence: TGTGCCAGCAGTTTCGGGGGGCAGTCGGGAGAGACCCAGTACTTC. Translated, it gives CASSFGGQSGETQYF.